This T cell receptor beta chain was recorded in a study of T cell changes during pregnancy in multiple sclerosis. Clones were sequenced by immunoSEQ multiplex PCR, and TCRdb holds only the in-frame ones, with some missing. The data contain 25,000 to 35,000 clones, under 95% of them singletons. J was trimmed by 4 bases and V by 2 bases; bases with no gene match: 4. Germline V gene sequence: CDR1 LGHNA, CDR2 YNFKEQ. The CDR3 loop spans 15 amino acids. The receptor comes from a female donor in good health, enrolled as a control in a pregnancy study. The chain links TRBV4-2 to TRBJ2-3; TRBD1 aligns across 9 bases. Source: peripheral blood, taken in the first trimester of pregnancy. The CDR3 sequence: CASSQSTGGPDTQYF. CDR3 nucleotides: TGTGCCAGCAGCCAATCGACAGGGGGGCCAGATACGCAGTATTTT.